This TCR beta chain is from a study of shared clonotypes between healthy human individuals. Deep-level settings were used for running the assay. About 30,000 T cell genomes, or approximately 0.3 ug DNA, went into unsorted PBMC replicate PCRs. Data came from immunoSEQ multiplex PCR; TCRdb stores just in-frame clones and leaves some out. The table has about 500,000 clones, over 60% seen once. Concerning this clone itself: Its antigen remains unknown.

Study-level findings and limits: The sole specimen, blood, was sampled, and tissue repertoires likely differ.

Tens of millions of PBMCs were counted before genomic DNA extraction. Germline CDR1 and CDR2: MDHEN and SYDVKM. The CDR3 sequence is 12 residues long. Deletions cut 5 bases from V and 3 bases from J, with 4 bases between. This TCR derives from a woman aged 40 to 50 in good health. Some clones in this sample may be carry-over from other donors' samples. This chain connects TRBV28 to TRBJ1-4; D is undetermined. Sequencing used PBMCs. The CDR3 region is CASSTSNEKLFF. In nucleotides, the CDR3 is TGTGCCAGCAGTACGTCTAATGAAAAACTGTTTTTT.